This T cell receptor (beta chain) is from a study of T cells in narcolepsy. Study at large: Patients with NT1 or NT2 and healthy control donors were enrolled. Study-level points and caveats: Autoreactive HCRT-specific and TRIB2-specific clonotypes were marked in same-patient CSF-versus-blood CD4+ comparisons. Some memory CD4+ repertoires had no autoreactive clone sequences. Healthy controls reportedly lacked the autoreactive clonotypes serially found in patients' blood.

CDR1 MRHNA and CDR2 SNTAGT come from the germline V gene. The CDR3 totals 15 residues. J gave up 2 bases and V 5 bases, and 7 bases lay outside the gene matches. Points on this clone: No antigen is known for it.

Profiling relied on immunoSEQ multiplex PCR, and the TCRdb table lists in-frame clones only, not all of them. The repertoire includes over 9,000 clones, roughly 93% of them detected once, and 1.1% sits in the top ten. The clonotype comes from a human donor with narcolepsy. Sequencing input: CD45RA- memory CD4+ T cells from PBMCs. The chain uses TRBV6-4 and TRBJ1-1; 8 bases agree with TRBD1. Here the CDR3 DNA reads TGTGCCAGCAGTCCAAGACAGGGGACAAACACTGAAGCTTTCTTT. It codes for CASSPRQGTNTEAFF.